The 19 T cell receptor beta chains given below trace back to one sample, sequenced in a study of Tregs in tolerant kidney transplant recipients. Assay used: immunoSEQ multiplex PCR; TCRdb lists only in-frame clones, some missing. This table has approximately 41,000 clones, 95% to 96% appearing once. Their target antigens are unknown. Specimen: Tregs from blood cultured with allogeneic cells. The receptors stem from a human donor in good health.

Only one count was recorded for this clone. DNA of the CDR3: TGTGCCAGCAGCTTGGGGGCAACTAACAATGAGCAGTTCTTC. This translates into CASSLGATNNEQFF. The rearrangement uses TRBV7-9 and TRBJ2-1, with D possibly being TRBD1 (6 bases). Trimming took off 3 bases at V and 5 bases at J, with 11 bases between the two ends. Per germline, CDR1 SEHNR and CDR2 FQNEAQ (reference sequence). The CDR3 covers 14 residues.

This CDR3 is CASSQTLSGTGFYEQYF. In DNA, the CDR3 is TGTGCCAGCAGTCAGACCCTGTCCGGGACAGGGTTCTACGAGCAGTACTTC. This chain joins TRBV27 and TRBJ2-7; the match to TRBD1 covers 9 bases. The CDR3 consists of 17 residues. Germline values: CDR1 MNHEY, CDR2 SMNVEV (reference sequence). After removal of 5 bases from V and 3 bases from J, the junction contained 14 bases not matched to a gene.

The rearrangement links TRBV5-1 to TRBJ2-2; D may match TRBD1 or TRBD2 (5 bases each). The CDR3 spans 15 residues. V shed 0 bases and J shed 6 bases, with 12 bases lying between them. CDR1 SGHRS and CDR2 YFSETQ come from the germline V gene. CDR3 residues: CASSLASWGSGELFF. The CDR3 DNA reads TGCGCCAGCAGCTTGGCGTCTTGGGGGTCCGGGGAGCTGTTTTTT.

In the case of this clone: The same CDR3 arises from other DNA sequences in this sample as well. CDR3 DNA: TGTGCCAGTAGTACCAGGGGAATTTCCTACGAGCAGTACTTC. It is translated as CASSTRGISYEQYF. The chain carries TRBV19 and TRBJ2-7, with TRBD1 as a possible D gene (6 bases). V was pared by 4 bases and J by 1 base, with 11 bases between. The CDR3 length is 14 residues. The V gene's germline CDR1 is LNHDA and CDR2 SQIVND (reference sequence).

This clone was detected once. The chain couples TRBV5-1 to TRBJ1-2, with D possibly TRBD1 on 5 matching bases. The CDR3 is 11 residues long. The V end was cut by 4 bases, the J end by 8 bases, with 9 bases between. Germline V lookup: CDR1 SGHRS, CDR2 YFSETQ. The CDR3 coding sequence is TGCGCCAGCAGCAACGGGGACGGCTACACCTTC. It is translated as CASSNGDGYTF.

The V call is TRBV4-1, the J call TRBJ1-3; D gene unclear. The V gene lost 2 bases and the J gene lost 0 bases, with 5 bases spanning the gap. The CDR3 extends over 14 amino acids. CDR1 is MGHRA and CDR2 is YSYEKL in the germline V gene. The CDR3 coding sequence is TGCGCCAGCAGCCAACCCGGCTCTGGAAACACCATATATTTT. Its protein product is CASSQPGSGNTIYF.

V gene TRBV7-8 combines with J gene TRBJ2-7; possibly TRBD2 for D (5 bases). The CDR3 consists of 16 residues. V shed 1 base and J shed 1 base, with 14 bases lying between them. Germline values: CDR1 SGHVS, CDR2 FQNEAQ. The CDR3 DNA sequence: TGTGCCAGCAGCTTAGTGAGGGTCGCCTCTTCCTACGAGCAGTACTTC. This encodes CASSLVRVASSYEQYF.

The chain links TRBV10-1 to TRBJ1-6; TRBD1 aligns across 8 bases. Germline assignment: CDR1 WNHNN and CDR2 SYGVQD (reference sequence). This CDR3 has 13 amino acids. J gave up 7 bases and V 7 bases, and 3 bases lay outside the gene matches. The CDR3 coding sequence is TGCGCCAGCACCCGACAGGGGAATTCACCCCTCCACTTT. Translation: CASTRQGNSPLHF.

This clone was picked up a small number of times. V gene TRBV2 combines with J gene TRBJ1-5; no clear D gene. The CDR3 is made up of 14 amino acids. CDR1 is SNHLY, CDR2 FYNNEI, per germline. V was cut by 2 bases and J by 0 bases, with 5 bases left in between. CDR3 bases: TGTGCCAGCAGTGAATTGTATAGCAATCAGCCCCAGCATTTT. This codes for CASSELYSNQPQHF.

The V and J genes are TRBV9 and TRBJ2-1, with TRBD2 identical over 10 bases. V dropped 3 bases and J dropped 4; count of bases not matched to a gene: 1. The CDR3 consists of 14 residues. Per the germline V gene, CDR1 is SGDLS and CDR2 is YYNGEE. CDR3 region: CASSASGSYNEQFF. The CDR3 DNA follows: TGTGCCAGCAGCGCTAGCGGGAGTTACAATGAGCAGTTCTTC.

The V gene is TRBV2, the J gene TRBJ2-7, with a possible D match to TRBD1 (5 bases). V was shortened by 2 bases and J by 3 bases, with 14 bases between the two germline ends. The CDR3 sequence is 15 residues long. In germline, CDR1 is SNHLY, CDR2 FYNNEI. CDR3 amino acids: CASSEFRDRNYEQYF. The CDR3 DNA reads TGTGCCAGCAGTGAATTTAGAGACAGAAACTACGAGCAGTACTTC.

This clone was observed once. Other DNA sequences in this sample translate to the same CDR3. This chain joins TRBV11-2 and TRBJ2-7; D is unclear. The CDR3 has 14 amino acids. V lost 5 bases to trimming and J lost 2 bases, with 13 bases between them. CDR1 and CDR2 (germline): SGHAT, FQNNGV. In DNA form, the CDR3 reads TGTGCCAGCAGCCCCAACCCAGGAGCCTACGAGCAGTACTTC. The encoded protein is CASSPNPGAYEQYF.

This rearrangement joins TRBV10-3 to TRBJ2-2; no clear D gene. Trimming took 7 bases from V and 3 from J, leaving 9 bases between them. Germline lookup yields CDR1 ENHRY and CDR2 SYGVKD. The CDR3 covers 13 residues. The CDR3 bases are TGTGCCATCAACATTGGGTACACCGGGGAGCTGTTTTTT. Translating it yields CAINIGYTGELFF.

This chain connects TRBV11-2 to TRBJ2-5; 9 bases align to TRBD1. The CDR3 runs to 14 residues. The germline gives CDR1 SGHAT, CDR2 FQNNGV. With V trimmed by 2 bases and J by 3 bases, 1 base remained unmatched. The CDR3 protein is CASSLTGGEETQYF. The CDR3 region has the DNA TGTGCCAGCAGCTTAACAGGGGGCGAAGAGACCCAGTACTTC. The entire variable domain, with the rest obtained from reference TRBV11-2 and TRBJ2-5, is as follows: EAGVAQSPRYKIIEKRQSVAFWCNPISGHATLYWYQQILGQGPKLLIQFQNNGVVDDSQLPKDRFSAERLKGVDSTLKIQPAKLEDSAVYLCASSLTGGEETQYFGPGTRLLVL.

The gene calls are TRBV7-2 and TRBJ2-1; D is ambiguous. Trimming pared 1 base from V and 4 bases from J, leaving 5 bases between. The length of the CDR3 is 13 residues. Germline CDR1 and CDR2: SGHTA and FQGNSA. CDR3 DNA: TGTGCCAGCAGCTTAGGGCGTTACAATGAGCAGTTCTTC. Its translation: CASSLGRYNEQFF.

CDR3 region: CASSFYRGSETQYF. The CDR3 region has the DNA TGTGCCAGCAGCTTCTACAGGGGGTCAGAGACCCAGTACTTC. V usage is TRBV11-2 and J usage is TRBJ2-5; 8 bases line up with TRBD1. The CDR3 runs to 14 residues. Germline lookup yields CDR1 SGHAT and CDR2 FQNNGV. The junction had 4 bases not matched to a gene; V was cut back by 3 bases and J by 4 bases.

V and J are TRBV28 and TRBJ2-7; TRBD1 matches at 8 bases. The CDR3 runs 12 residues. The junction had 4 bases not matched to a gene; V was cut back by 6 bases and J by 6 bases. The germline V gene encodes CDR1 MDHEN and CDR2 SYDVKM. CDR3 coding DNA: TGTGCCAGCAGAGGGACAGGTGGCGAGCAGTACTTC. It yields the protein CASRGTGGEQYF.

The gene calls are TRBV7-9 and TRBJ2-7; TRBD1 matches 9 bases. The CDR3 has 14 residues. J lost 3 bases, V lost 5 bases, and 5 bases had no gene match. Germline V CDR1 and CDR2: SEHNR, FQNEAQ (reference sequence). CDR3 nucleotide sequence: TGTGCCAGCAGCCGACAGGGGGGATTCTACGAGCAGTACTTC. This sequence encodes CASSRQGGFYEQYF.

The chain has TRBV6-1 and TRBJ2-7; D unclear. CDR3 length equals 14 residues. Per the germline V gene, CDR1 is MNHNS and CDR2 is SASEGT. Trimming pared 2 bases from V and 5 bases from J, leaving 13 bases between. This CDR3 is CASSETFSRNEQYF. The CDR3 coding sequence is TGTGCCAGCAGTGAAACTTTCTCCCGGAACGAGCAGTACTTC.